These T cell receptor beta chains were read from a single sample in a study of breast tumors, draining lymph nodes, adjacent tissues. TCRdb independently ran MiXCR on the multiplex PCR reads; one entry per CDR3 protein. The data show fewer than 250,000 distinct CDR3 sequences, 32% seen once. The sequenced sample was axillary lymph node tissue. The source is a female donor with breast cancer. Some clones in this sample may be carry-over from other donors' samples. Both conserved end residues are part of each CDR3. D genes are given only for firm matches. Expanded clones are given a class, and other clones once, few, many or no size at all.

CDR3 DNA: TGTGCCACCAGCAGAGACGATGGGGGAGATGAAAAACTGTTTTTT
CDR3 protein: CATSRDDGGDEKLFF
V gene: TRBV15
clone size: NA
D gene: NA
J gene: TRBJ1-4

CDR3 DNA: TGTGCCAGTAGTCCGGGACTAGCGGGAGGCTACGAGCAGTACTTC
CDR3 protein: CASSPGLAGGYEQYF
V gene: TRBV19
clone size: many
D gene: TRBD2
J gene: TRBJ2-7

CDR3 DNA: TGTGCCAGCACACCGGGAGAGGTCACCGGGGAGCTGTTTTTT
CDR3 protein: CASTPGEVTGELFF
V gene: TRBV12-3/TRBV12-4
clone size: many
D gene: NA
J gene: TRBJ2-2

CDR3 DNA: TGTGCCAGCAGGATGGGACTAGCGGGAGGCAACAATGAGCAGTTCTTC
CDR3 protein: CASRMGLAGGNNEQFF
V gene: TRBV7-9
clone size: NA
D gene: TRBD2
J gene: TRBJ2-1

CDR3 DNA: TGTGCCAGCAGCCATGGGAACCTCGGAGTAAACAATGAGCAGTTCTTC
CDR3 protein: CASSHGNLGVNNEQFF
V gene: TRBV4-2
clone size: many
D gene: NA
J gene: TRBJ2-1

CDR3 DNA: TGCGCCAGCAGCTTGAGCGGGAAAAACAATGAGCAGTTCTTC
CDR3 protein: CASSLSGKNNEQFF
V gene: TRBV5-1
clone size: many
D gene: TRBD2
J gene: TRBJ2-1

CDR3 DNA: TGTGCCAGCAGCTTTCTTGCGGCCCCCCCCGACTACAATGAGCAGTTCTTC
CDR3 protein: CASSFLAAPPDYNEQFF
V gene: TRBV5-4
clone size: NA
D gene: NA
J gene: TRBJ2-1

CDR3 DNA: TGTGCCAGCAGCAAACTAGCGACCACAGATACGCAGTATTTT
CDR3 protein: CASSKLATTDTQYF
V gene: TRBV9
clone size: many
D gene: TRBD2
J gene: TRBJ2-3

CDR3 DNA: TGCAGTGCTATGCATGGGACTAGCGGGAGCAATGAGCAGTTCTTC
CDR3 protein: CSAMHGTSGSNEQFF
V gene: TRBV20-1
clone size: few
D gene: TRBD2
J gene: TRBJ2-1

CDR3 DNA: TGTGCCAGTAGTGGCTGGTTACCTCCCCAGCATTTT
CDR3 protein: CASSGWLPPQHF
V gene: TRBV19
clone size: NA
D gene: NA
J gene: TRBJ1-5

CDR3 DNA: TGTGCCAGCAGCGCACCGGGTATTGCGAGGAGCTCCTACGAGCAGTACTTC
CDR3 protein: CASSAPGIARSSYEQYF
V gene: TRBV7-2
clone size: NA
D gene: NA
J gene: TRBJ2-7

CDR3 DNA: TGTGCCAGCAGTGACACCGGGACTAGGGGAGAGACCCAGTACTTC
CDR3 protein: CASSDTGTRGETQYF
V gene: TRBV2
clone size: many
D gene: TRBD2
J gene: TRBJ2-5

CDR3 DNA: TGTGCCACCAGCAGAGATTCGGGCAGACCAGGAGTTGAGCAGTTCTTC
CDR3 protein: CATSRDSGRPGVEQFF
V gene: TRBV15
clone size: many
D gene: NA
J gene: TRBJ2-1

CDR3 DNA: TGTGCCAGCAACGGGACAGGGCTATTCTCTGGAAACACCATATATTTT
CDR3 protein: CASNGTGLFSGNTIYF
V gene: TRBV25-1
clone size: NA
D gene: TRBD1
J gene: TRBJ1-3

CDR3 DNA: TGTGCCAGCAGCCGGACGACGGGACAGGGGAAGTGGGACTCCTACGAGCAGTACTTC
CDR3 protein: CASSRTTGQGKWDSYEQYF
V gene: TRBV4-2
clone size: many
D gene: TRBD1
J gene: TRBJ2-7